This TCR beta chain was identified in a study of T cell clones after liver transplantation. Regarding the study as a whole: Conclusions were preliminary, with small, heterogeneous patient groups.

After removal of 5 bases from V and 9 bases from J, the junction contained 9 bases not matched to a gene. The CDR3 extends over 15 amino acids. Germline V gives CDR1 SGHTA, CDR2 FQGTGA. A note on this clone: Its cognate antigen is unknown.

TCRdb's copy holds only in-frame clones and misses some; the assay was immunoSEQ multiplex PCR. The data contain about 33,000 clones, 90% to 95% of them seen just once; the ten biggest clones take up about 25%. V is TRBV7-3 and J is TRBJ2-1; 11 nucleotides align to TRBD2. The origin of this receptor is a human patient who received a liver transplant. Some T cells may be supplied by the graft donor. The sample was CD8+ T cells from blood, taken 12 months after liver transplant. In nucleotides, the CDR3 is TGTGCCAGCAGCCCACTAGCGGGAGTGGGTGGTGAGCAGTTCTTC. Translation: CASSPLAGVGGEQFF.